This T cell receptor beta chain was obtained from a study of T cells after posttransplantation cyclophosphamide. Study-wide findings and caveats: Recipient CMV seropositivity and CMV reactivation strongly tracked TRB clonality. Later post-transplant blood repertoires were often dominated by donor CD8+ memory clones. Tissue-infiltrating T cells from skin or gut overlapped little with blood T cells.

Assay used: immunoSEQ multiplex PCR; TCRdb lists only in-frame clones, some missing. Of some 43,000 clones listed, around 90% are singletons. A marrow graft followed busulfan-fludarabine conditioning, with cyclophosphamide on days +3 and +4. CDR1 is MNHEY, CDR2 SVGAGI, per germline. CDR3 size: 11 residues. The V gene lost 8 bases and the J gene lost 1 base, with 5 bases spanning the gap. Concerning this clone itself: Its antigen is as yet unknown.

The chain is built from TRBV6-5 and TRBJ1-2; no clear D. Sequenced material: PBMCs, taken about 64 days after allogeneic stem cell transplant with posttransplant cyclophosphamide. The TCR sequence derives from a male patient aged 55 to 69 who received an allogeneic stem cell transplant from a related donor and was CMV-positive. A subset of T cells may come from the graft donor. The CDR3 region has the DNA TGTGCCAGCGGACTTAACTATGGCTACACCTTC. Its protein product is CASGLNYGYTF.